Described below is a single T cell receptor (beta chain) sequence and its context. Per the germline V gene, CDR1 is MNHNS and CDR2 is SASEGT. The CDR3 consists of 17 residues. The ends lost 5 bases at V and 1 base at J; junction bases unmatched: 11. Combining a sample-barcoded 5' primer with a J-beta primer mix, a second PCR ran for about 7 to 11 cycles. TCRdb used MiXCR to reprocess the 5' RACE reads, holding one entry per CDR3 protein. Here the sample spans 600,000 to 900,000 distinct CDR3 sequences, about a quarter being singletons. This sample is part of a study of blood T cells in healthy people across ages. These same records also appear under a second study, on T cells of mothers and their children.

The specimen was blood. The TCR originated in a boy younger than 18 in good health. The chain uses TRBV6-1 and TRBJ2-5, with 9 bases identical to TRBD1. This chain's CDR3 is CASSTQGQGPLQETQYF. In DNA, the CDR3 is TGTGCCAGCAGTACCCAGGGACAGGGTCCTCTCCAAGAGACCCAGTACTTC.